This T cell receptor (beta chain) was identified in a study of blood T cell repertoires in COVID-19. For the study at large: Italy, Spain and the United States were the sources of the convalescent and acute COVID-19 samples. In each case, the material was cDNA or gDNA derived from T cells, B-cell-depleted T cells, or PBMCs.

Using immunoSEQ multiplex PCR, the repertoire was profiled, and TCRdb retains in-frame clones only, with some absent. The data hold 230,000 or so clones, with 90% observed a single time. The sequencing input was peripheral blood. This TCR came from a woman aged 60 to 75 with COVID-19, enrolled during active disease.

CDR3 nucleotides: TGCGCCAGCAGCCCGGAGGGGGAGGGTCGCGAGCAGTACTTC. Its translation is CASSPEGEGREQYF. V and J are TRBV5-1 and TRBJ2-7; D is perhaps TRBD2 (7 bases). Trimming took 4 bases from V and 6 from J, leaving 17 bases between them. The CDR3 contains 14 residues. The germline V gene has CDR1 SGHRS and CDR2 YFSETQ.